This TCR beta chain was observed in a study of blood T cell repertoires in COVID-19. Study summary: Samples of COVID-19 (acute and convalescent) were obtained from the United States, Italy and Spain. Sources were T cells, B-cell-depleted T cells, or PBMCs; the material itself was cDNA or gDNA.

Per the study methods: The assay estimated nucleated cells by amplifying reference gene primers. Profiled with immunoSEQ multiplex PCR; TCRdb holds only in-frame clones, not every one. V and J calls and clone size come straight from that table; D and trimming were deduced from the DNA. Of roughly 80,000 clones listed, more than 75% were seen once; the top ten hold 15% to 20%. The sequence was obtained from a woman older than 75 with active or convalescent COVID-19. Sequenced input: peripheral blood.

The CDR3 sequence: CASSYGPPNQPQHF. CDR3 bases: TGTGCCAGCAGCTATGGGCCACCGAATCAGCCCCAGCATTTT. J is TRBJ1-5 and V is TRBV7-9; D gene unclear. Germline CDR1 is SEHNR and CDR2 is FQNEAQ (reference sequence). The CDR3 extends over 14 amino acids. V gave up 4 bases and J gave up 4 bases, with 11 bases separating them.